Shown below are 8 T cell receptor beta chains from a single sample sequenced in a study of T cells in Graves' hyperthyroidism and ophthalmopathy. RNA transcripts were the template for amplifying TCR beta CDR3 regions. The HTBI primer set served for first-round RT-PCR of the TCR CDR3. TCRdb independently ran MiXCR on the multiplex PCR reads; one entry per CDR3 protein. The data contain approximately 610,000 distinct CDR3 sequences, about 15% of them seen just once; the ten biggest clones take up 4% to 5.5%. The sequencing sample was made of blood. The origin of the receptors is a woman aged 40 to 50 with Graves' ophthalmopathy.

CDR3 in DNA: TGTGCCAGCAGTCCCCACAGGGGGCGGGAGGATGGCTACACCTTC. Residues: CASSPHRGREDGYTF. The chain employs TRBV28 and TRBJ1-2; 9 nucleotides align to TRBD1. Trimming removed 5 bases from V and 6 bases from J; junction bases left unmatched: 10. This CDR3 has 15 amino acids. The V gene's germline CDR1 is MDHEN and CDR2 SYDVKM.

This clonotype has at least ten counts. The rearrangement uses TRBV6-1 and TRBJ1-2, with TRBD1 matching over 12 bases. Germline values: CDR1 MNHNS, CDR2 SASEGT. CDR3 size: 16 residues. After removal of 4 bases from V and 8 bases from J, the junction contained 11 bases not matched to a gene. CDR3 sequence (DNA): TGTGCCAGCAGTGGGGACAGGGGGCGACCCCTGGGAGGCTACACCTTC. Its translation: CASSGDRGRPLGGYTF.

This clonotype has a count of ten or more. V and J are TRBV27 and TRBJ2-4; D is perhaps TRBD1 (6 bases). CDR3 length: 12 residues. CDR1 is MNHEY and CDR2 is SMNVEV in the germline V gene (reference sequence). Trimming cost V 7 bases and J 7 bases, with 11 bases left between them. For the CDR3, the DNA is TGTGCCAGCATCTCAAGGGGGAACATTCAGTACTTC. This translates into CASISRGNIQYF.

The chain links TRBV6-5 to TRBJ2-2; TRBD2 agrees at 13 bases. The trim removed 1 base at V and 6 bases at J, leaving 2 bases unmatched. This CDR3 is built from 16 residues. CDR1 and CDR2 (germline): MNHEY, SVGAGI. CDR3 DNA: TGTGCCAGCAGTTACTTGGGACTAGCGGGATCCGGGGAGCTGTTTTTT. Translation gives CASSYLGLAGSGELFF.

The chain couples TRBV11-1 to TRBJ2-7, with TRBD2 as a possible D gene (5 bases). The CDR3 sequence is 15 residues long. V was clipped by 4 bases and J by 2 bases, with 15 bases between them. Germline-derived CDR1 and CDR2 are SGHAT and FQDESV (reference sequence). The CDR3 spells CASSYTEERTYEQYF. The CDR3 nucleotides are TGTGCCAGCAGCTACACGGAGGAACGGACCTACGAGCAGTACTTC.

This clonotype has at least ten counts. The CDR3, as DNA: TGTGCCAGTAAGGTAGCGGGCACCTACGAGCAGTACTTC. Translating gives CASKVAGTYEQYF. This chain joins TRBV2 and TRBJ2-7; 7 bases align to TRBD2. V was clipped by 9 bases and J by 2 bases; unmatched bases: 7. Germline V lookup: CDR1 SNHLY, CDR2 FYNNEI. The CDR3 is 13 residues long.

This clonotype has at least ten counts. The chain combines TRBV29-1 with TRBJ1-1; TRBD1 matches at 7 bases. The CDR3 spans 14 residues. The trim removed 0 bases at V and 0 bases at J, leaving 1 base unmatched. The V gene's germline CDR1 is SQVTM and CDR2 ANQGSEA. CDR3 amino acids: CSVEEGTVNTEAFF. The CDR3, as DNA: TGCAGCGTTGAAGAGGGGACAGTGAACACTGAAGCTTTCTTT.

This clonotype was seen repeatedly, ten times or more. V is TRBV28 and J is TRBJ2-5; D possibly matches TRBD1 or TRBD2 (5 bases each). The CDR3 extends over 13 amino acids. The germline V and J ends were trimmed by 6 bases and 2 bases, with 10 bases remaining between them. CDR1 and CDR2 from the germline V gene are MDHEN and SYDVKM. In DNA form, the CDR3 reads TGTGCCAGCAGGGGGACCATACAAGAGACCCAGTACTTC. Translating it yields CASRGTIQETQYF.